The clone carrying this T cell receptor (beta chain) has ten or more counts. The CDR3 contains 15 residues. CDR1 is SGHTA and CDR2 is FQGNSA in the germline V gene. V was pared by 1 base and J by 8 bases, with 15 bases between. TCRdb called the reads again in MiXCR, with one record for every CDR3 protein. The sample lists 350,000 to 500,000 distinct CDR3 sequences; about 33% were seen once. This sample was included in a study of T cell repertoires in cytomegalovirus infection. Overall study context: Public signatures in TCR beta pointed to CMV infection and matching HLA type.

This receptor was identified in a human donor in good health (CMV status not recorded). Some clones in this sample may be carry-over from other donors' samples. The chain uses TRBV7-2 and TRBJ2-4; maybe TRBD1 (5 bases). Sequenced: PBMCs. The CDR3 DNA sequence: TGTGCCAGCAGCTTAGGAGTGGGCAGGGCGGACATTCAGTACTTC. Protein: CASSLGVGRADIQYF.